This T cell receptor beta chain is drawn from a study of TIL therapy for anti-PD-1-resistant metastatic lung cancer. Regarding time point: pre-treatment sample, taken before nivolumab and TIL therapy. The immunoSEQ assay was v3. The assay was immunoSEQ multiplex PCR, and TCRdb's table has in-frame clones only and misses some. The table lists about 59,000 clones, approximately 80% of them singletons. The germline CDR1 and CDR2 sequences are MNHNS and SASEGT. With 2 bases clipped from V and 4 bases from J, the junction kept 9 bases outside the gene matches. CDR3 length: 16 residues. The chain links TRBV6-1 to TRBJ2-3, with 7 nucleotides matching TRBD1. This TCR was sampled from a person aged 25-85 years with non-small cell lung cancer. The source was blood, collected at baseline. CDR3 coding DNA: TGTGCCAGCAGTGAATTAAGGGGGCCAGTAGCAGATACGCAGTATTTT. Its protein is CASSELRGPVADTQYF.